These 30 T cell receptor beta chains originate from one sample sequenced in a study of T-cell reconstitution after alpha-beta-depleted transplantation in children. For TCRbeta, the library was prepared with unique molecular identifiers. TCRdb passed the PCR reads through MiXCR, listing each CDR3 protein once. Of some 220,000 distinct CDR3 sequences detected, roughly 10% appear once; the ten largest clones hold over 5.5%. Sequencing was performed on PBMCs from the stem cell graft donor, taken from the stem cell graft. The receptors were sampled from a human donor who donated a stem cell graft to a child with acute lymphoblastic leukemia.

The chain couples TRBV18 to TRBJ1-5; D perhaps matches TRBD1 (5 bases). The CDR3 is made up of 15 amino acids. Germline CDR1 reads KGHSH; CDR2 reads LQKENI. Trimming pared 2 bases from V and 0 bases from J, leaving 8 bases between. The CDR3 spells CASSPAQASNQPQHF. CDR3 nucleotides: TGTGCCAGCTCACCAGCACAGGCTAGCAATCAGCCCCAGCATTTT. Full variable domain (remainder filled in from reference TRBV18 and TRBJ1-5): NAGVMQNPRHLVRRRGQEARLRCSPMKGHSHVYWYRQLPEEGLKFMVYLQKENIIDESGMPKERFSAEFPKEGPSILRIQQVVRGDSAAYFCASSPAQASNQPQHFGDGTRLSIL.

This clonotype has at least ten counts. The J gene is TRBJ2-7, the V gene TRBV12-3 or TRBV12-4; 7 bases fit TRBD1. This CDR3 region has 13 residues. Losses at the gene ends were 4 bases for V and 2 bases for J; bases not matched to a gene: 2. The CDR3 protein is CASSSRGPYEQYF. CDR3 nucleotides: TGTGCCAGCAGTTCGAGGGGGCCCTACGAGCAGTACTTC.

This clonotype was seen a few times. This rearrangement joins TRBV2 to TRBJ2-7; 7 bases agree with TRBD1. Germline loops: CDR1 SNHLY, CDR2 FYNNEI. Germline trimming cut 6 bases from V and 11 bases from J; bases unmatched to any gene: 13. The CDR3 runs 13 residues. The CDR3, as DNA: TGTGCCAGCAGCCCACCGACAGGGTCATCGAAGTACTTC. It specifies CASSPPTGSSKYF.

This clonotype was counted between two and nine times. The V gene is TRBV5-1, the J gene TRBJ2-7; 9 bases agree with TRBD1. The CDR3 consists of 14 residues. Per germline, CDR1 SGHRS and CDR2 YFSETQ. The J segment lost 3 bases and the V segment lost 3 bases, leaving 4 bases of the junction unmatched. CDR3: CASSSGTGIYEQYF. In DNA form, the CDR3 reads TGCGCCAGCAGCTCCGGGACAGGGATCTACGAGCAGTACTTC.

This clonotype appeared many times. The V call is TRBV12-3 or TRBV12-4, the J call TRBJ1-1, with a weak D call TRBD1 (5 bases). The CDR3 is made up of 14 amino acids. V dropped 3 bases and J dropped 1 base, with 9 bases sitting between them. CDR3 amino acids: CASSFNGGNTEAFF. CDR3 nucleotides: TGTGCCAGCAGTTTTAACGGGGGGAACACTGAAGCTTTCTTT.

This clonotype was seen more than once but under ten times. The chain recombines TRBV20-1 with TRBJ1-2; no clear D. This CDR3 contains 13 residues. Per germline, CDR1 DFQATT and CDR2 SNEGSKA (reference sequence). The V end lost 0 bases, the J end lost 4 bases, and 9 bases lay between the germline ends. CDR3 nucleotide sequence: TGCAGTGCTAGAGATGGTCAGCCCTATGGCTACACCTTC. Translation gives CSARDGQPYGYTF.

There are a few counts of this clonotype. The chain joins TRBV20-1 to TRBJ2-5, with a possible D match to TRBD1 (6 bases). The CDR3 runs to 13 residues. In germline, CDR1 is DFQATT, CDR2 SNEGSKA (reference sequence). V was cut by 6 bases and J by 1 base, with 12 bases left in between. CDR3 bases: TGCAGTGCCGCTCAGGGGATCCAAGAGACCCAGTACTTC. As protein: CSAAQGIQETQYF.

This clonotype was seen ten or more times. This chain links TRBV12-3 or TRBV12-4 with TRBJ1-1, with TRBD1 as a possible D gene (6 bases). The V end was cut by 7 bases, the J end by 0 bases, with 12 bases between. The CDR3 contains 14 residues. DNA for the CDR3: TGTGCCAGCACCTTAGACAGGATGAACACTGAAGCTTTCTTT. Translation: CASTLDRMNTEAFF.

This clonotype was seen ten or more times. The J gene is TRBJ2-7, the V gene TRBV27, with D perhaps matching TRBD1 (6 bases). Deletions cut 5 bases from V and 4 bases from J, with 15 bases between. This CDR3 is built from 14 residues. Germline CDR1 MNHEY, CDR2 SMNVEV (reference sequence). The CDR3 DNA sequence: TGTGCCAGCAGTAAAATCAGGGGCGGATACGAGCAGTACTTC. Protein sequence: CASSKIRGGYEQYF.

Comments on this clonotype: Sequence at one end of the junction differs from germline and may be a read error. The chain joins TRBV15 to TRBJ1-4; weak D call: TRBD1 (5 bases). This CDR3 region has 15 residues. CDR1 is LNHNV and CDR2 is YYDKDF in the germline V gene (reference sequence). CDR3 in amino acids: CATSRDEGSGEKPFF. As DNA, the CDR3 is TGTGCCACCAGCAGAGATGAGGGGTCGGGTGAAAAACCGTTTTTT.

This clonotype came up a few times. The rearrangement joins TRBV6-1 to TRBJ1-5; D gene uncertain. CDR1 MNHNS and CDR2 SASEGT come from the germline V gene. The CDR3 sequence is 14 residues long. V lost 3 bases to trimming and J lost 1 base, with 7 bases between them. As DNA, the CDR3 is TGTGCCAGCAGTGATTGGGCCAGCAATCAGCCCCAGCATTTT. Its translation: CASSDWASNQPQHF.

In its sample, this clonotype was seen a few times. CDR3 residues: CAWAGNFNTEAFF. The CDR3 DNA reads TGTGCCTGGGCCGGGAACTTCAACACTGAAGCTTTCTTT. The gene calls are TRBV30 and TRBJ1-1; D gene ambiguous. The CDR3 contains 13 residues. Germline V gene data show CDR1 as GTSNPN and CDR2 as SVGIG (reference sequence). V lost 5 bases and J 2 bases, leaving 12 bases between the germline ends.

This clonotype was seen more than once but under ten times. The J gene is TRBJ2-2, the V gene TRBV6-1; D is unresolved. Germline CDR1 is MNHNS and CDR2 is SASEGT. The CDR3 length is 13 residues. Trimming removed 7 bases at V and 5 bases at J, with 11 bases between. In DNA, the CDR3 is TGTGCCAGCACCCTGCGGCTTACCGGGGAGCTGTTTTTT. This encodes CASTLRLTGELFF.

The V and J genes are TRBV11-1 and TRBJ2-1, with 8 bases matching TRBD2. This CDR3 contains 20 residues. Germline V lookup: CDR1 SGHAT, CDR2 FQDESV (reference sequence). V lost 3 bases and J lost 0; bases outside the gene matches: 16. CDR3 DNA sequence: TGTGCCAGCAGCTTCCAGTTGGGTAGCGGGGTCTTAAGCTCCTACAATGAGCAGTTCTTC. Encoded protein: CASSFQLGSGVLSSYNEQFF.

V gene TRBV15 combines with J gene TRBJ1-1; tentatively, D is TRBD1 (6 bases). V gave up 8 bases and J gave up 5 bases, with 21 bases separating them. Germline assignment: CDR1 LNHNV and CDR2 YYDKDF (reference sequence). CDR3 length: 15 amino acids. Here the CDR3 DNA reads TGTGCCACCCTCCAACAGGGTAATTTTGAAACTGAAGCTTTCTTT. Amino acids: CATLQQGNFETEAFF.

Within the sample, this clonotype is large (0.1 to 1%). This chain connects TRBV4-3 to TRBJ2-5; no reliable D call. V lost 1 base, J lost 0 bases, and 12 bases lay in between. The CDR3 spans 16 residues. Germline V gives CDR1 LGHNA, CDR2 YSLEER. CDR3 sequence (DNA): TGCGCCAGCAGCCAAGGCCTGGGTGGGTACCAAGAGACCCAGTACTTC. It is translated as CASSQGLGGYQETQYF.

The rearrangement links TRBV20-1 to TRBJ2-1; unclear D gene. The ends were cut back, 3 bases at V and 9 bases at J, with 12 bases in the middle. The CDR3 consists of 12 residues. In germline, CDR1 is DFQATT, CDR2 SNEGSKA (reference sequence). CDR3 loop: CSASDVVGEQFF. For the CDR3, the DNA is TGCAGTGCTAGCGATGTCGTAGGTGAGCAGTTCTTC.

This chain connects TRBV20-1 to TRBJ2-7, with a weak D call TRBD1 (5 bases). Germline CDR1 and CDR2: DFQATT and SNEGSKA (reference sequence). This CDR3 region has 10 residues. The V end lost 6 bases, the J end lost 6 bases, and 9 bases lay between the germline ends. The CDR3 sequence: CSASQGEQYF. The CDR3 bases are TGCAGTGCCAGCCAGGGCGAGCAGTACTTC.

This clonotype occurred a few times. The chain links TRBV20-1 to TRBJ2-1; 8 positions agree with TRBD1. Trimming at V came to 3 bases and at J to 7 bases, leaving 11 bases not matched to a gene. Per the germline V gene, CDR1 is DFQATT and CDR2 is SNEGSKA (reference sequence). The CDR3 has 15 residues. DNA for the CDR3: TGCAGTGCTAGCATGGGCAGGGGGCAAAGTAATGAGCAGTTCTTC. Translated, it gives CSASMGRGQSNEQFF.

At least ten counts were recorded for this clonotype. The J gene is TRBJ1-1, the V gene TRBV12-3 or TRBV12-4, with 7 bases identical to TRBD1. Trimming took 5 bases from V and 8 from J; bases not matched to a gene: 14. This CDR3 contains 15 residues. The CDR3 DNA sequence: TGTGCCAGCAGTCAACTCCGGGACAGTGGGGCAGAAGCTTTCTTT. Translated, it gives CASSQLRDSGAEAFF.

J is TRBJ2-7 and V is TRBV10-3; the D is unclear. The CDR3 contains 11 residues. Germline CDR1 reads ENHRY; CDR2 reads SYGVKD. V lost 0 bases, J lost 7 bases, and 4 bases lay in between. The CDR3 loop is CAISESGEQYF. The DNA for the CDR3 is TGTGCCATCAGTGAGTCGGGAGAGCAGTACTTC.

The chain joins TRBV12-3 or TRBV12-4 to TRBJ2-1; 8 bases agree with TRBD2. J lost 8 bases, V lost 5 bases, and 17 bases had no gene match. CDR3 length: 17 residues. CDR3 nucleotides: TGTGCCAGCAGTATCATAGCGGGGTTGCGGGATAAAGATGAGCAGTTCTTC. Amino acids: CASSIIAGLRDKDEQFF.

This clonotype was detected many times. The chain combines TRBV7-2 with TRBJ2-7; tentative D call: TRBD1 (5 bases). Trimming left V 1 base short and J 1 base short, with 11 bases between. The germline V gene encodes CDR1 SGHTA and CDR2 FQGNSA. The CDR3 covers 15 residues. The CDR3 here is CASSLVTGASYEQYF. The CDR3 bases are TGTGCCAGCAGCTTAGTTACAGGTGCATCCTACGAGCAGTACTTC.

The rearrangement joins TRBV6-1 to TRBJ1-5; TRBD1 matches at 9 bases. This CDR3 has 15 amino acids. Germline values: CDR1 MNHNS, CDR2 SASEGT. V shed 3 bases, J shed 6 bases, and the junction held 6 bases outside the gene matches. CDR3 sequence reads: CASSDPGTGSQPQHF. CDR3 DNA: TGTGCCAGCAGTGACCCCGGGACAGGGAGTCAGCCCCAGCATTTT.

This clonotype was seen a handful of times. V is TRBV5-1 and J is TRBJ2-3, with D possibly being TRBD1 (6 bases). Germline values: CDR1 SGHRS, CDR2 YFSETQ. The CDR3 is made up of 17 amino acids. V was cut by 4 bases and J by 1 base, with 19 bases left in between. CDR3 in DNA: TGCGCCAGCAGCGGAGACCCACTGGGGGCTGGCACAGATACGCAGTATTTT. Residues: CASSGDPLGAGTDTQYF.

The CDR3 nucleotides read TGTGCCAGCAGGATGAGCGGGGGCGGCCGCACAGATACGCAGTATTTT. Protein product: CASRMSGGGRTDTQYF. The chain couples TRBV14 to TRBJ2-3; 8 positions match TRBD2. J was trimmed by 1 base and V by 6 bases; bases with no gene match: 9. CDR1 is SGHDN and CDR2 is FVKESK in the germline V gene. The CDR3 totals 16 residues.

This clonotype was seen ten or more times. This chain links TRBV5-1 with TRBJ2-3; D gene unclear. The CDR3 loop spans 12 amino acids. Trimming took 4 bases from V and 2 from J, leaving 5 bases between them. Germline lookup yields CDR1 SGHRS and CDR2 YFSETQ. As DNA, the CDR3 is TGCGCCAGCAGCACGGACACAGATACGCAGTATTTT. Amino acid sequence: CASSTDTDTQYF.

The rearrangement uses TRBV5-5 and TRBJ2-3; either TRBD1 or TRBD2 may supply D (5 bases each). This CDR3 is 15 amino acids long. CDR1 is SGHKS, CDR2 YYEKEE, per germline (reference sequence). The V and J ends lost 0 bases and 3 bases respectively, with 11 bases between them. The CDR3 DNA sequence: TGTGCCAGCAGCTTGGTGCAGGGAGTGACAGATACGCAGTATTTT. This gives the protein CASSLVQGVTDTQYF. Full variable domain (rest looked up from reference TRBV5-5 and TRBJ2-3): DAGVTQSPTHLIKTRGQQVTLRCSPISGHKSVSWYQQVLGQGPQFIFQYYEKEERGRGNFPDRFSARQFPNYSSELNVNALLLGDSALYLCASSLVQGVTDTQYFGPGTRLTVL.

This clonotype came up many times. This chain joins TRBV5-1 and TRBJ2-7; D not certain. Germline V gene lookup returns CDR1 SGHRS and CDR2 YFSETQ. CDR3 length equals 13 residues. The V end lost 0 bases, the J end lost 2 bases, and 6 bases lay between the germline ends. This chain's CDR3 is CASSLDRTYEQYF. The CDR3 region has the DNA TGCGCCAGCAGCTTGGATAGAACCTACGAGCAGTACTTC. Looking up the rest from reference TRBV5-1 and TRBJ2-7 gives the full variable domain: KAGVTQTPRYLIKTRGQQVTLSCSPISGHRSVSWYQQTPGQGLQFLFEYFSETQRNKGNFPGRFSGRQFSNSRSEMNVSTLELGDSALYLCASSLDRTYEQYFGPGTRLTVT.

The V and J genes are TRBV7-9 and TRBJ2-7, with TRBD1 identical over 7 bases. Germline lookup yields CDR1 SEHNR and CDR2 FQNEAQ (reference sequence). This CDR3 is 14 amino acids long. V lost 7 bases to trimming and J lost 5 bases; unmatched junction nucleotides: 11. The CDR3 loop is CASTPNRQGHEQYF. CDR3 bases: TGTGCCAGCACCCCAAACCGACAGGGCCACGAGCAGTACTTC. Drawing the rest from reference TRBV7-9 and TRBJ2-7, the complete variable domain is DTGVSQNPRHKITKRGQNVTFRCDPISEHNRLYWYRQTLGQGPEFLTYFQNEAQLEKSRLLSDRFSAERPKGSFSTLEIQRTEQGDSAMYLCASTPNRQGHEQYFGPGTRLTVT.